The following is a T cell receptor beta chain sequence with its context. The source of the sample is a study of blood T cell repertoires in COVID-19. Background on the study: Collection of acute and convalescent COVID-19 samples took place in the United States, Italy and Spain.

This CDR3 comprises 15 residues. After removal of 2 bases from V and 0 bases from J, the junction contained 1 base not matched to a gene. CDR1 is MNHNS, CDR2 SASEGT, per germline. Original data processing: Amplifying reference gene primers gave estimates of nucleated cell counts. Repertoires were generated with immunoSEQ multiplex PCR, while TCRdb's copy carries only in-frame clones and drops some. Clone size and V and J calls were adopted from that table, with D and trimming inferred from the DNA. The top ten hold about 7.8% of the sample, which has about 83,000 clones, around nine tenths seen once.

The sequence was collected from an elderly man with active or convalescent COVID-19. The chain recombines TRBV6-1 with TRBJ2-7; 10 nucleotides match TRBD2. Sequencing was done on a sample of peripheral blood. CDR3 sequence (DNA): TGTGCCAGCAGTGAACTAGCGGGGGCCTCCTACGAGCAGTACGTC. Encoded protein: CASSELAGASYEQYV.